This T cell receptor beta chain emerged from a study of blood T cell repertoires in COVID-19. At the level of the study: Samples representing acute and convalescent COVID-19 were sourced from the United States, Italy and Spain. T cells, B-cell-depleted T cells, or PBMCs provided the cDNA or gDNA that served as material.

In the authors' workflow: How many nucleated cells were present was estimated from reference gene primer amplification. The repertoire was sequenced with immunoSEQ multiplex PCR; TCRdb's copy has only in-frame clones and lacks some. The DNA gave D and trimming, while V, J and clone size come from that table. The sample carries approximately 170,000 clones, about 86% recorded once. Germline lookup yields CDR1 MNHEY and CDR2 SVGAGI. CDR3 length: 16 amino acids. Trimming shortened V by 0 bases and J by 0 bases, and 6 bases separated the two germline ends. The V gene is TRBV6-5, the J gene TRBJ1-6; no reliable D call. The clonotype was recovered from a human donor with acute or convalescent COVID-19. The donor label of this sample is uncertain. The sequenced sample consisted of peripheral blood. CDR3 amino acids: CASSYSGSSYNSPLHF. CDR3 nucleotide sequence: TGTGCCAGCAGTTACTCAGGGAGCTCCTATAATTCACCCCTCCACTTT.